These 7 T cell receptor beta chains were all obtained from the same sample, sequenced in a study of blood T cell repertoires in COVID-19. This table comes from immunoSEQ multiplex PCR, and its TCRdb copy is limited to in-frame clones, with some not included. Of roughly 60,000 clones in the sample, around 90% are singletons; the top ten hold roughly a tenth. The sample comprised peripheral blood. The receptors shown here come from a human donor with acute or convalescent COVID-19. The donor label of this sample is uncertain.

The V and J genes are TRBV5-4 and TRBJ1-2, with TRBD1 identical over 7 bases. CDR1 is SGHNT and CDR2 is YYREEE in the germline V gene (reference sequence). This CDR3 has 13 residues. Trimming removed 5 bases from V and 3 bases from J; junction bases left unmatched: 4. CDR3 in amino acids: CASRGGADYGYTF. The CDR3 bases are TGTGCCAGCAGAGGGGGCGCGGACTATGGCTACACCTTC. The full variable domain, with the rest looked up from reference TRBV5-4 and TRBJ1-2, is ETGVTQSPTHLIKTRGQQVTLRCSSQSGHNTVSWYQQALGQGPQFIFQYYREEENGRGNFPPRFSGLQFPNYSSELNVNALELDDSALYLCASRGGADYGYTFGSGTRLTVV.

V and J are TRBV2 and TRBJ2-2; D is possibly TRBD1 (5 bases). The V end was cut by 6 bases, the J end by 5 bases, with 13 bases between. CDR3 length: 14 amino acids. Germline CDR1 and CDR2: SNHLY and FYNNEI. CDR3 sequence: CASSPGIRTGELFF. The CDR3 region has the DNA TGTGCCAGCAGCCCAGGGATACGGACCGGGGAGCTGTTTTTT.

This chain joins TRBV7-2 and TRBJ2-2, with a possible D match to TRBD1 (6 bases). V dropped 1 base and J dropped 5 bases, with 20 bases sitting between them. The V gene's germline CDR1 is SGHTA and CDR2 FQGNSA. This CDR3 is 18 amino acids long. The CDR3 loop is CASSLDPPQQGATGELFF. The CDR3, as DNA: TGTGCCAGCAGCTTAGACCCACCCCAACAGGGTGCAACCGGGGAGCTGTTTTTT.

The rearrangement links TRBV5-1 to TRBJ1-3; 12 nucleotides agree with TRBD1. Unmatched junction bases numbered 8, after V lost 2 bases and J lost 2 bases. The CDR3 totals 18 residues. Germline-derived CDR1 and CDR2 are SGHRS and YFSETQ. CDR3 DNA: TGCGCCAGCAGCTTAGGGACAGGGGGCGCCGGGCCTGGAAACACCATATATTTT. Protein: CASSLGTGGAGPGNTIYF. Filled out from reference TRBV5-1 and TRBJ1-3, the complete variable domain reads KAGVTQTPRYLIKTRGQQVTLSCSPISGHRSVSWYQQTPGQGLQFLFEYFSETQRNKGNFPGRFSGRQFSNSRSEMNVSTLELGDSALYLCASSLGTGGAGPGNTIYFGEGSWLTVV.

The chain is built from TRBV29-1 and TRBJ2-1, with 14 bases that match TRBD2. With 7 bases clipped from V and 0 bases from J, the junction kept 14 bases outside the gene matches. In germline, CDR1 is SQVTM, CDR2 ANQGSEA. The CDR3 is made up of 19 amino acids. This CDR3 reads CSAEQWTSGRSSSYNEQFF. Here the CDR3 DNA reads TGCAGCGCGGAACAATGGACTAGCGGGAGGTCCAGCTCCTACAATGAGCAGTTCTTC.

This clone was seen a single time. The chain couples TRBV7-7 to TRBJ1-1; 7 nucleotides align to TRBD1. The CDR3 length is 14 residues. After removal of 5 bases from V and 4 bases from J, the junction contained 7 bases not matched to a gene. The germline V gene has CDR1 SSHAT and CDR2 FNYEAQ (reference sequence). The CDR3 DNA reads TGTGCCAGCAGCCCTGACAGGGTGAGCACTGAAGCTTTCTTT. Its protein product is CASSPDRVSTEAFF.

This clone has more than one count but fewer than ten. The chain carries TRBV18 and TRBJ2-3, with 10 bases that match TRBD1. The CDR3 is made up of 16 amino acids. V lost 3 bases and J lost 4; bases outside the gene matches: 7. Per germline, CDR1 KGHSH and CDR2 LQKENI. This CDR3 is CASSPGTGVVADTQYF. The CDR3 nucleotides are TGTGCCAGCTCACCGGGGACAGGGGTCGTGGCAGATACGCAGTATTTT.